This T cell receptor (beta chain) derives from a study of blood T cell repertoires in COVID-19. On the study more broadly: Sites across the United States, Italy and Spain contributed samples from acute and convalescent COVID-19.

Recruited during active infection, patients (from Seattle) were subsequently followed longitudinally. TCRdb's copy holds only in-frame clones and misses some; the assay was immunoSEQ multiplex PCR. Here the sample spans under 350,000 clones, around nine tenths being singletons. This sequence originates from a woman aged 25 to 39 with COVID-19, enrolled during active disease. Sequenced sample: peripheral blood.

The CDR3 DNA reads as TGTGCCAGCAGCCTCGGACTCTGGCAGCCCCAGCATTTT. The encoded protein is CASSLGLWQPQHF. The chain has TRBV13 and TRBJ1-5, with unresolved D. The CDR3 loop spans 13 amino acids. Germline V gives CDR1 PRHDT, CDR2 FYEKMQ (reference sequence). Trimming removed 5 bases from V and 7 bases from J, with 12 bases in between.